This T cell receptor beta chain comes out of a study of beta chain features in type 1 diabetes. Trimming took 5 bases from V and 0 from J, leaving 10 bases between them. The length of the CDR3 is 14 residues. CDR1 and CDR2 (germline): SGHTA, FQGNSA. Study outcomes and limitations: For Type 1 diabetes patients, all four CD4+ subsets carried TCRB CDR3s that were moderately but significantly shorter.

A remark on this clone: Antigen specificity is unknown.

Expressed TCRB transcripts were sequenced because the entire RNA isolate underwent reverse transcription. The protocol was immunoSEQ multiplex PCR, while the TCRdb copy is restricted to in-frame clones and leaves out a portion. The data show tens of thousands of clones, approximately 47% seen once. This chain joins TRBV7-2 and TRBJ1-2, with D possibly TRBD1 on 6 matching bases. The source is a man aged 25-45 years with type 1 diabetes. Sequenced sample: central memory CD4+ T cells from blood. The CDR3 region has the DNA TGTGCCAGCAGCGCCGGACAGACTAACTATGGCTACACCTTC. This translates into CASSAGQTNYGYTF.